The TCR beta chain described here comes from a study of OX40 agonist ivuxolimab in advanced cancers. CDR3 length: 15 residues. V lost 4 bases, J lost 4 bases, and 17 bases lay in between. From germline, CDR1 is SGHNT and CDR2 YYREEE (reference sequence). TCRdb's copy holds only in-frame clones and misses some; the assay was immunoSEQ multiplex PCR. The table shows 85,000 or so clones, with 80% to 90% occurring only once. This clone was seen a few times. This receptor was identified in an adult with an advanced solid tumor such as melanoma, head and neck, liver or kidney cancer. The material sequenced was CD4+ or CD8+ T cells sorted from blood, taken in a trial of the OX40 agonist ivuxolimab. The genes are TRBV5-4 and TRBJ1-1; no clear D gene. The CDR3 coding sequence is TGTGCCAGCAGCCCCGCGGCTAGGAGTGCCACTGAAGCTTTCTTT. As protein: CASSPAARSATEAFF.